This T cell receptor beta chain was sequenced during a study of cytomegalovirus exposure and HLA in healthy donors. Study summary: A data release that came early held 75 million to 85 million unique TCRs from HLA-typed donors.

With 60 Vbeta and 13 Jbeta primers, the PCR was carried out. Method: immunoSEQ multiplex PCR; TCRdb's copy keeps in-frame clones and lacks some. This table holds about 120,000 clones, approximately 80% found once. V was clipped by 4 bases and J by 5 bases; unmatched bases: 10. Germline V gives CDR1 SGDLS, CDR2 YYNGEE. The CDR3 loop spans 16 amino acids. V and J are TRBV9 and TRBJ2-7; TRBD1 aligns across 12 bases. The sequence was obtained from a man aged 25 to 40 in good health and CMV-seropositive. Sequenced: PBMCs. CDR3: CASSPRGGTGGDEQYF. Written as DNA, the CDR3 is TGTGCCAGCAGCCCCCGTGGGGGGACAGGGGGCGACGAGCAGTACTTC. Filled out from reference TRBV9 and TRBJ2-7, the complete variable domain reads DSGVTQTPKHLITATGQRVTLRCSPRSGDLSVYWYQQSLDQGLQFLIQYYNGEERAKGNILERFSAQQFPDLHSELNLSSLELGDSALYFCASSPRGGTGGDEQYFGPGTRLTVT.